This T cell receptor beta chain is from a study of regulatory T cells in long-lasting Graves disease. For TCR beta, libraries came from iRepertoire HTBI primers and Arm-PCR of CDR3 regions. Each CDR3 protein gets one entry after TCRdb re-called the multiplex PCR reads with MiXCR. The table includes fewer than 450,000 distinct CDR3 sequences, 23% detected once. In its sample, this clonotype was seen many times. Its antigen is unidentified. The junction does not match germline at one end; this may be a read error. This CDR3 is 14 amino acids long. From germline, CDR1 is SGHRS and CDR2 YFSETQ. Documented time point: persistent/refractory GD, antithyroid drugs over 5 years with positive TRAb. PBMC RNA served as the TCR library source. Regarding the study as a whole: Under persistent disease, TRBV28, TRBJ1-2 and TRBJ2-5 were used preferentially. Among the persistent patients, approximately 2,900 public clonotypes were shared, more than the approximately 1,000 shared among new patients. TCR diversity was lower in persistent Graves' patients (versus newly diagnosed ones).

The clonotype originates from a female donor with Graves disease. The chain is built from TRBV5-1 and TRBJ1-5; TRBD1 might be the D (5 bases). Sequencing used peripheral blood mononuclear cells (PBMCs), obtained when the disease was refractory, from a patient treated with antithyroid drugs. CDR3 sequence (DNA): TGTGCCAGCAGCTTCCGGGACAGCAATCAGCCCCAGCATTTT. Protein: CASSFRDSNQPQHF.